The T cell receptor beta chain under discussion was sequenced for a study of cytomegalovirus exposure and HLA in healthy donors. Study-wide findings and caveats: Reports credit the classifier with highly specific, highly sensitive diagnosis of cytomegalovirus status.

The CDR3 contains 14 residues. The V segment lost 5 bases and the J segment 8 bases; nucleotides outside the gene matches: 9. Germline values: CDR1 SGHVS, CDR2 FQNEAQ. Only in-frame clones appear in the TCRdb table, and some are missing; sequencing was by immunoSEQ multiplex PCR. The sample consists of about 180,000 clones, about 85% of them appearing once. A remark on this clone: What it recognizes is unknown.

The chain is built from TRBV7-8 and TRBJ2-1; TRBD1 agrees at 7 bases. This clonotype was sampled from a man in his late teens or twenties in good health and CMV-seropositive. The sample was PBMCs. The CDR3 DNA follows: TGTGCCAGCAGCCCTCGGGACAGTGACGATGAGCAGTTCTTC. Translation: CASSPRDSDDEQFF.